Each of the 26 T cell receptor beta chains below was sequenced from the same sample in a study of control samples from healthy donors and cancer patients. Clones were read by immunoSEQ multiplex PCR, and TCRdb kept only the in-frame ones, dropping some. The sample records approximately 87,000 clones, 91% being singletons. Sequenced: blood. These receptors were taken from a man in his fifties in good health.

Here the CDR3 reads CASSLWGGSYNEQFF. CDR3 bases: TGTGCCAGCAGCTTATGGGGGGGCTCCTACAATGAGCAGTTCTTC. The chain links TRBV11-1 to TRBJ2-1, with 7 bases fitting TRBD2. The CDR3 runs 15 residues. Trimming cost V 2 bases and J 0 bases; bases outside gene matches: 1. The germline gives CDR1 SGHAT, CDR2 FQDESV (reference sequence).

The V call is TRBV7-8, the J call TRBJ1-6; D unresolved. The CDR3 has 14 residues. The V gene lost 5 bases and the J gene lost 6 bases, with 11 bases spanning the gap. In germline, CDR1 is SGHVS, CDR2 FQNEAQ. The CDR3: CASSLPGLNSPLHF. The CDR3 nucleotides read TGTGCCAGCAGCCTTCCGGGCCTTAATTCACCCCTCCACTTT.

The chain couples TRBV19 to TRBJ1-3, with TRBD1 matching 10 bases. The trim removed 8 bases at V and 2 bases at J, leaving 3 bases unmatched. The CDR3 is made up of 14 amino acids. Per germline, CDR1 LNHDA and CDR2 SQIVND (reference sequence). In DNA form, the CDR3 reads TGTGCCAGTCGGACAGGGGGTACTGGAAACACCATATATTTT. The encoded protein is CASRTGGTGNTIYF.

The chain joins TRBV9 to TRBJ2-3, with no clear D. The V end was cut by 1 base, the J end by 1 base, with 10 bases between. Looked up from germline, CDR1 is SGDLS and CDR2 is YYNGEE. CDR3 length equals 15 residues. The CDR3 sequence is CASSVSRLGTDTQYF. As DNA, the CDR3 is TGTGCCAGCAGCGTATCTAGGTTGGGCACAGATACGCAGTATTTT.

The rearrangement links TRBV7-9 to TRBJ1-1; weak D call: TRBD1 (6 bases). Germline loops: CDR1 SEHNR, CDR2 FQNEAQ (reference sequence). The CDR3 totals 15 residues. Between the trimmed V and J ends, which lost 5 bases and 5 bases, there was a span of 18 bases. DNA of the CDR3: TGTGCCAGCAGCCAAAATAGGGGGAAATCGACTGAAGCTTTCTTT. Protein: CASSQNRGKSTEAFF.

The rearrangement uses TRBV5-6 and TRBJ1-2; 8 nucleotides line up with TRBD1. Looked up from germline, CDR1 is SGHDT and CDR2 is YYEEEE. The V gene end was trimmed by 4 bases and the J gene end by 3 bases; junction bases not matched to a gene: 8. This CDR3 has 15 residues. CDR3 coding DNA: TGTGCCAGCAGCGTTACAGGGGGAGGAGACTATGGCTACACCTTC. Translated: CASSVTGGGDYGYTF.

This clone is medium-sized (0.01 to 0.1%) by share. This chain uses TRBV10-2 with TRBJ2-1, with 9 bases aligning to TRBD2. Unmatched junction bases numbered 4, after V lost 9 bases and J lost 4 bases. Looked up from germline, CDR1 is WSHSY and CDR2 is SAAADI. The CDR3 totals 13 residues. The CDR3 sequence: CASSSGEYNEQFF. The DNA for the CDR3 is TGCGCCAGTTCTAGCGGGGAATACAATGAGCAGTTCTTC.

The chain employs TRBV7-2 and TRBJ1-4, with D possibly matching TRBD1 (5 bases). Trimming cost V 0 bases and J 8 bases, with 13 bases left between them. Germline CDR1 reads SGHTA; CDR2 reads FQGNSA. The CDR3 runs to 15 residues. The CDR3 nucleotides are TGTGCCAGCAGCTTAGCGTTAGGGGTGGAAGAAAAACTGTTTTTT. Amino acids: CASSLALGVEEKLFF.

The chain has TRBV21-1 and TRBJ1-2; TRBD1 is taken as the D call from the table, unchecked against the DNA. TRBV21-1 constitutes a pseudogene. The CDR3 is 14 residues long. The CDR3 nucleotides read TGTGCCAGCATCCGACAGGGGGCCTACGGTGGCTACACCTTC. Encoded protein: CASIRQGAYGGYTF.

The sample holds a few counts of this clone. The chain has TRBV30 and TRBJ2-7; 7 bases map to TRBD1. V gave up 0 bases and J gave up 6 bases; unmatched junction bases: 14. Germline CDR1 is GTSNPN and CDR2 is SVGIG (reference sequence). The CDR3 spans 16 residues. CDR3 region: CAWSVPMGRGLAEQYF. The CDR3 DNA sequence: TGTGCCTGGAGTGTACCGATGGGAAGGGGGCTTGCCGAGCAGTACTTC.

V is TRBV5-6 and J is TRBJ1-1, with D unresolved. Trimming removed 0 bases at V and 0 bases at J, with 9 bases between. The CDR3 extends over 15 amino acids. The germline CDR1 and CDR2 sequences are SGHDT and YYEEEE. CDR3 residues: CASSLGRRMNTEAFF. The CDR3, as DNA: TGTGCCAGCAGCTTGGGTCGCAGAATGAACACTGAAGCTTTCTTT.

V usage is TRBV7-2 and J usage is TRBJ2-7, with D perhaps TRBD2 (5 bases). V lost 2 bases and J lost 6, with 14 bases in between. This CDR3 spans 14 amino acids. Germline V gene data show CDR1 as SGHTA and CDR2 as FQGNSA. DNA for the CDR3: TGTGCCAGCAGCTTAAAACCGGCGGGCACCGAGCAGTACTTC. Its translation: CASSLKPAGTEQYF.

This clone was recorded many times. The J gene is TRBJ2-3, the V gene TRBV6-2 or TRBV6-3; D may correspond to TRBD1 or TRBD2 (5 bases each). The length of the CDR3 is 16 residues. The V and J ends lost 0 bases and 0 bases respectively, with 10 bases between them. The V gene's germline CDR1 is MNHEY and CDR2 SVGEGT. For the CDR3, the DNA is TGTGCCAGCAGTTACTCCAGGGAGTTTAGCACAGATACGCAGTATTTT. It is translated as CASSYSREFSTDTQYF.

The genes are TRBV18 and TRBJ1-3; D possibly corresponds to TRBD1 (5 bases). Germline V gives CDR1 KGHSH, CDR2 LQKENI. The CDR3 is 14 residues long. V was pared by 0 bases and J by 5 bases, with 8 bases between. CDR3 bases: TGTGCCAGCTCACCACCGGCAGGGAGAAACACCATATATTTT. It codes for CASSPPAGRNTIYF. Filled out from reference TRBV18 and TRBJ1-3, the complete variable domain reads NAGVMQNPRHLVRRRGQEARLRCSPMKGHSHVYWYRQLPEEGLKFMVYLQKENIIDESGMPKERFSAEFPKEGPSILRIQQVVRGDSAAYFCASSPPAGRNTIYFGEGSWLTVV.

The chain is built from TRBV27 and TRBJ1-2, with D unresolved. The germline V and J ends were trimmed by 1 base and 0 bases, with 12 bases remaining between them. The CDR3 spans 16 residues. In germline, CDR1 is MNHEY, CDR2 SMNVEV (reference sequence). DNA for the CDR3: TGTGCCAGCAGTTTATTGGGCGGGGAAACTAACTATGGCTACACCTTC. Residues: CASSLLGGETNYGYTF.

The chain uses TRBV2 and TRBJ2-6; D unclear. Germline loops: CDR1 SNHLY, CDR2 FYNNEI. There are 12 residues in the CDR3. Trimming took 7 bases from V and 2 from J, leaving 3 bases between them. The DNA of the CDR3 is TGTGCCAGCAACCCTGGGGCCAACGTCCTGACTTTC. Translating gives CASNPGANVLTF.

This clone appeared a few times. The rearrangement uses TRBV29-1 and TRBJ1-1, with D unresolved. From germline, CDR1 is SQVTM and CDR2 ANQGSEA. Trimming shortened V by 1 base and J by 5 bases, and 8 bases separated the two germline ends. The CDR3 contains 12 residues. CDR3 DNA sequence: TGCAGCGTTGAAGTTGATAGGACTGAAGCTTTCTTT. Protein product: CSVEVDRTEAFF.

The V call is TRBV5-1, the J call TRBJ1-4; D unclear. In germline, CDR1 is SGHRS, CDR2 YFSETQ. Deletions cut 0 bases from V and 8 bases from J, with 14 bases between. CDR3 length: 15 amino acids. The CDR3 sequence is CASSLGGRPVEKLFF. The CDR3 DNA reads TGCGCCAGCAGCTTGGGTGGCCGGCCGGTAGAAAAACTGTTTTTT.

This clone was observed a handful of times. V is TRBV2 and J is TRBJ1-3; D is unresolved. The CDR3 consists of 16 residues. Trimming stripped 3 bases from V and 5 bases from J, with 17 bases between. Germline values: CDR1 SNHLY, CDR2 FYNNEI. The DNA for the CDR3 is TGTGCCAGCAGTGAGGTTATGCCCAGCCAAAGAAACACCATATATTTT. Protein: CASSEVMPSQRNTIYF.

This chain uses TRBV7-8 with TRBJ2-1; 10 nucleotides align to TRBD2. V lost 1 base and J lost 4; bases outside the gene matches: 4. Germline CDR1 is SGHVS and CDR2 is FQNEAQ. The CDR3 is 16 residues long. In nucleotides, the CDR3 is TGTGCCAGCAGCTTAGAAGCGGGGGGGCTTTACAATGAGCAGTTCTTC. It yields the protein CASSLEAGGLYNEQFF.

The rearrangement links TRBV5-6 to TRBJ2-5, with 10 positions matching TRBD2. CDR1 SGHDT and CDR2 YYEEEE come from the germline V gene. The length of the CDR3 is 16 residues. V was clipped by 2 bases and J by 4 bases; unmatched bases: 8. The CDR3 loop is CASSLSLRTSGETQYF. The DNA of the CDR3 is TGTGCCAGCAGCTTAAGCTTGCGGACTAGCGGAGAGACCCAGTACTTC.

The chain links TRBV11-2 to TRBJ2-7; tentatively, D is TRBD2 (6 bases). Between the trimmed V and J ends, which lost 2 bases and 3 bases, there was a span of 14 bases. Germline V gene data show CDR1 as SGHAT and CDR2 as FQNNGV. This CDR3 comprises 15 residues. The CDR3 spells CASSLMGGPIYEQYF. The CDR3 DNA reads TGTGCCAGCAGCTTAATGGGAGGACCGATCTACGAGCAGTACTTC.

This clone was counted once. This chain connects TRBV6-6 to TRBJ1-1; maybe TRBD1 (5 bases). The V end was cut by 9 bases, the J end by 7 bases, with 12 bases between. The V gene's germline CDR1 is MNHNY and CDR2 SVGAGI (reference sequence). This CDR3 is built from 11 residues. The CDR3 DNA sequence: TGTGCCAGTATTAGGGGAAATGAAGCTTTCTTT. Its translation: CASIRGNEAFF.

CDR3 nucleotides: TGTGCCAGCACCAAGGGACTCCAAGAGACCCAGTACTTC. Translation gives CASTKGLQETQYF. The J gene is TRBJ2-5, the V gene TRBV7-2; D is possibly TRBD2 (6 bases). CDR1 is SGHTA, CDR2 FQGNSA, per germline. The CDR3 has 13 residues. V was clipped by 7 bases and J by 1 base, with 10 bases between them.

This clone was detected a few times. The chain has TRBV6-5 and TRBJ1-2, with D unresolved. This CDR3 is built from 13 residues. Trimming took off 6 bases at V and 9 bases at J, with 17 bases between the two ends. The germline gives CDR1 MNHEY, CDR2 SVGAGI. The CDR3 is CASSYPPSKSYTF. The CDR3 DNA follows: TGTGCCAGCAGCTATCCCCCGAGTAAGAGCTACACCTTC.

In its sample, this clone was seen once. V usage is TRBV2 and J usage is TRBJ1-2; 8 bases match TRBD1. The CDR3 runs to 15 residues. J was trimmed by 8 bases and V by 8 bases; bases with no gene match: 16. Germline CDR1 reads SNHLY; CDR2 reads FYNNEI. The CDR3 loop reads CASSGRTGTFEGYTF. CDR3 DNA: TGTGCCAGCTCTGGGCGGACAGGGACCTTTGAGGGCTACACCTTC. Supplemented by reference TRBV2 and TRBJ1-2, the full variable domain reads EPEVTQTPSHQVTQMGQEVILRCVPISNHLYFYWYRQILGQKVEFLVSFYNNEISEKSEIFDDQFSVERPDGSNFTLKIRSTKLEDSAMYFCASSGRTGTFEGYTFGSGTRLTVV.